The sequence of this T cell receptor beta chain was determined in a study of Ad26.COV2.S vaccination and SARS-CoV-2 variants. Study in general: Among those in the COV1001 Ad26.COV2.S trial arm was the donor. The study, taken as a whole, reports: Vaccine recipients had higher spike-specific TCR breadth than placebo recipients.

Treatment denoted: some 20 received Ad26.COV2.S at low or high dose, single or two shots; 5 received placebo; per-sample allocation not given. The investigators took samples on day 63 after the first vaccine or placebo injection. This Boston cohort included adults aged 18-55 years. Ad26.COV2.S expressed prefusion-stabilized spike from the original Wuhan strain. On this clone itself: Its target is unknown.

Method: immunoSEQ multiplex PCR; TCRdb's copy keeps in-frame clones and lacks some. The sample includes roughly 500,000 clones, about 91% of them seen just once. The CDR3 contains 15 residues. The V gene lost 2 bases and the J gene lost 8 bases, with 14 bases spanning the gap. The germline gives CDR1 KGHDR, CDR2 SFDVKD. The clonotype was recovered from a person aged 18-65 years who received the Ad26.COV2.S COVID-19 vaccine or a placebo. Here the sequenced sample was peripheral blood, taken in a trial of Ad26.COV2.S vaccine versus placebo. The chain is built from TRBV24-1 and TRBJ1-4; no firm D call. The CDR3 is CATSDSSGGGEKLFF. The CDR3 nucleotides are TGTGCCACCAGTGATTCTTCGGGCGGAGGAGAAAAACTGTTTTTT.